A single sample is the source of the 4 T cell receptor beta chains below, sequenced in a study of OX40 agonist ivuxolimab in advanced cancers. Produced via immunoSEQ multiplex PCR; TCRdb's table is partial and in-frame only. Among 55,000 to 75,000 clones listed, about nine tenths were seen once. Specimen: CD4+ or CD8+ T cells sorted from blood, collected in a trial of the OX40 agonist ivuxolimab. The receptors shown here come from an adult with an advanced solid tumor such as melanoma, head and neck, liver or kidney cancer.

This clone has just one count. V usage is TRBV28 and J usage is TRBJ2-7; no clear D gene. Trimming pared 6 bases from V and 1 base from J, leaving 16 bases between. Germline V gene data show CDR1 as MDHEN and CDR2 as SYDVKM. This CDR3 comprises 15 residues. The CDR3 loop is CASRKGLTRSYEQYF. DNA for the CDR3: TGTGCCAGCAGAAAGGGCTTGACTCGATCCTACGAGCAGTACTTC.

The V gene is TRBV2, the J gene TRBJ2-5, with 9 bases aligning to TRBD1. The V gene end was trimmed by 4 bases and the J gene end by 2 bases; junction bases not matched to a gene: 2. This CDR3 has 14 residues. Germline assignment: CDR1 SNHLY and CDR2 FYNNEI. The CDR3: CASSGTGVQETQYF. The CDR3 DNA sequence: TGTGCCAGCAGTGGGACAGGGGTTCAAGAGACCCAGTACTTC.

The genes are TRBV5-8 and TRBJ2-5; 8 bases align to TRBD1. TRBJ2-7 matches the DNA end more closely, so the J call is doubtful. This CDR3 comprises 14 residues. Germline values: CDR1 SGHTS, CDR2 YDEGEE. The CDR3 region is CASSSGQGSYEQYF. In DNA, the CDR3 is TGTGCCAGCAGCTCAGGACAGGGTTCCTACGAGCAGTACTTC.

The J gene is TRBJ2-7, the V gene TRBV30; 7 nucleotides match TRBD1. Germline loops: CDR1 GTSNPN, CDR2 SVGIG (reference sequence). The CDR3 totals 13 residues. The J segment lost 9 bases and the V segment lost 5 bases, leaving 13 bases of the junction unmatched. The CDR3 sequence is CAWSLKGALGQYF. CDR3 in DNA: TGTGCCTGGTCCTTAAAGGGGGCATTGGGGCAGTACTTC.